What follows describes a single T cell receptor (beta chain). Germline CDR1 reads SGDLS; CDR2 reads YYNGEE. V was clipped by 4 bases and J by 5 bases; unmatched bases: 6. The CDR3 sequence is 15 residues long. These data belong to a study of blood T cell repertoires in COVID-19. Only in-frame clones appear in the TCRdb table, and some are missing; sequencing was by immunoSEQ multiplex PCR. The sample contains about 140,000 clones, around four fifths of which appear only once. The study drew participants aged about 18 to 95 years from around 24 US areas. The receptor comes from a woman between 35 and 50 years old who had recovered from COVID-19. The V gene is TRBV9, the J gene TRBJ1-5; TRBD1 aligns across 10 bases. Specimen: PBMCs or T cells enriched from blood (not recorded which). DNA for the CDR3: TGTGCCAGCAGCTTATCCGGGACAGGGGATCAGCCCCAGCATTTT. It encodes CASSLSGTGDQPQHF.